A single TCR beta chain is shown here with its context. Its antigen is undetermined. Assay: immunoSEQ multiplex PCR; the TCRdb copy retains only in-frame clones and omits some. The sample includes millions of clones, roughly 94% of them seen just once. The entry originates in a study of shared clonotypes between healthy human individuals. Study outcomes and limitations: The low donor count limited represented genetic and exposure-history diversity. Generation probabilities were higher for clonotypes shared across all four sorted-subset donors than for unshared ones.

Germline V lookup: CDR1 SGHRS, CDR2 YFSETQ. V was pared by 0 bases and J by 5 bases, with 9 bases between. The CDR3 runs 14 residues. Sequenced input: naive CD4+ T cells sorted from blood. As to subset: CD45RA+ positively selected. V and J are TRBV5-1 and TRBJ2-1; unclear D gene. This TCR derives from a man younger than 30 in good health. This chain's CDR3 is CASSLGDQHNEQFF. In DNA form, the CDR3 reads TGCGCCAGCAGCTTGGGAGACCAACACAATGAGCAGTTCTTC.